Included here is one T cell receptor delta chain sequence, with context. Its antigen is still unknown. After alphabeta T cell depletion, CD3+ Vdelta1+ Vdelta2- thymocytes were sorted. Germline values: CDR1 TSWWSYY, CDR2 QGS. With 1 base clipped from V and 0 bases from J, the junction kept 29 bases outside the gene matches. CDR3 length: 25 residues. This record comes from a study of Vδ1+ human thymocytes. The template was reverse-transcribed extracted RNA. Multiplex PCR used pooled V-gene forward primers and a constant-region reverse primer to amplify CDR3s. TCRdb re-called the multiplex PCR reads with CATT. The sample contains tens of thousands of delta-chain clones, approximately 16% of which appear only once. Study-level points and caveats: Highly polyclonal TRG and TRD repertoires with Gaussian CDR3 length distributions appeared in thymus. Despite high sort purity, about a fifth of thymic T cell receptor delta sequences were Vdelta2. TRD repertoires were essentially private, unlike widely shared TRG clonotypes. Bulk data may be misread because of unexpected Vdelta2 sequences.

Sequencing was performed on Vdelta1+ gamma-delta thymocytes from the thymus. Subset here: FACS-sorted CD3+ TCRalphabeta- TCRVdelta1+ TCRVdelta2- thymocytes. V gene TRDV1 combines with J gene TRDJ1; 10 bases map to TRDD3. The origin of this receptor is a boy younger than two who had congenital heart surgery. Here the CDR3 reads CALGEPHRSPTVRTGGCPDTDKLIF. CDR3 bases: TGTGCTCTTGGGGAACCGCACCGGTCTCCTACCGTGAGAACTGGGGGATGCCCGGACACCGATAAACTCATCTTT.